This paragraph covers one TCR beta chain sequence. What it binds is unknown. For the second PCR, which ran for roughly 7 to 11 cycles, a sample-barcoded 5' primer and a J-beta primer mix were used. Through a template-switch adaptor with 12 random nucleotides, each cDNA molecule received a tag. TCRdb called the 5' RACE reads again in MiXCR, with one record for every CDR3 protein. The table records about 1.4 million distinct CDR3 sequences, approximately 60% of them present only once. The sample originates from a study of blood T cells in healthy people across ages. Study observations and caveats: Older age went with lower TCR beta diversity per million T cells, in a roughly linear way.

Germline CDR1 MNHEY, CDR2 SVGEGT. The CDR3 runs to 11 residues. V shed 6 bases and J shed 10 bases, with 10 bases lying between them. The rearrangement joins TRBV6-2 or TRBV6-3 to TRBJ2-1, with a possible D match to TRBD1 (6 bases). The sequencing sample was made of blood. The origin of this receptor is a man in his late teens or twenties in good health. CDR3: CASSAGTEQFF. CDR3 nucleotides: TGTGCCAGCAGCGCCGGGACAGAGCAGTTCTTC.